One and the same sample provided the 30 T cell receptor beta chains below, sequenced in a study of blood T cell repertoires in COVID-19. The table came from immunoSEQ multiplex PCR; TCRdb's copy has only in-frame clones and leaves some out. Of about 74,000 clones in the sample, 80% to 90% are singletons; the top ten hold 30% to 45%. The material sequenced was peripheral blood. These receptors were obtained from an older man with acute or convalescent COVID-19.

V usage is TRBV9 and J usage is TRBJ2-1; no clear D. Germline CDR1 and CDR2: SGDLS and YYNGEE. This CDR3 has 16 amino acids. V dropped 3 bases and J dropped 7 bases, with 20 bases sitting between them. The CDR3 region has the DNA TGTGCCAGCAGCGGACACGAAGCCATGGTCAGGAATGAGCAGTTCTTC. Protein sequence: CASSGHEAMVRNEQFF.

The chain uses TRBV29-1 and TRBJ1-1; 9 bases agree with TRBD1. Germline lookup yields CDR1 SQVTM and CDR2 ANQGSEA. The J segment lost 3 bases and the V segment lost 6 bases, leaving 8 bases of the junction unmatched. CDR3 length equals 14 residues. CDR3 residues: CSVNTGGEDTEAFF. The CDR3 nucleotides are TGCAGCGTCAATACAGGGGGCGAGGACACTGAAGCTTTCTTT.

In DNA, the CDR3 is TGTGCCAGCAGCTTAACCCGGGACATCAGTTCACCCCTCCACTTT. Translated, it gives CASSLTRDISSPLHF. The V gene is TRBV7-8, the J gene TRBJ1-6; TRBD1 is a possible D gene (6 bases). CDR3 length: 15 amino acids. Germline V gene lookup returns CDR1 SGHVS and CDR2 FQNEAQ. Trimming took 2 bases from V and 9 from J, leaving 14 bases between them.

CDR3 sequence: CASSEAGARTEAFF. The CDR3 DNA reads TGCGCCAGCAGCGAGGCGGGGGCTAGAACTGAAGCTTTCTTT. The gene calls are TRBV5-1 and TRBJ1-1; D is possibly TRBD1 (6 bases). CDR1 is SGHRS and CDR2 is YFSETQ in the germline V gene. The ends were cut back, 4 bases at V and 5 bases at J, with 15 bases in the middle. There are 14 residues in the CDR3.

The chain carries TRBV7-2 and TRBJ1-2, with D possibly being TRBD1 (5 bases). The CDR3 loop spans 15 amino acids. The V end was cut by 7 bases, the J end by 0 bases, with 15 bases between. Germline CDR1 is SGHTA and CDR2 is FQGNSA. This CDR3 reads CASNPWGSPNYGYTF. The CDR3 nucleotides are TGTGCCAGCAACCCCTGGGGCAGCCCTAACTATGGCTACACCTTC.

The CDR3 loop reads CAISESQGRFETQYF. The CDR3 nucleotides read TGTGCCATCAGTGAGTCGCAGGGGCGATTTGAGACCCAGTACTTC. The V gene is TRBV10-3, the J gene TRBJ2-5; D perhaps matches TRBD1 (6 bases). Germline loops: CDR1 ENHRY, CDR2 SYGVKD. The CDR3 consists of 15 residues. V was pared by 0 bases and J by 5 bases, with 13 bases between.

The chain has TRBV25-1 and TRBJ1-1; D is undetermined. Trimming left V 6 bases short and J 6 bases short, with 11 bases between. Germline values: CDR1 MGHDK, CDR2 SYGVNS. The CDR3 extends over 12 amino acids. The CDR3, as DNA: TGTGCCAGCAGAGATACGCGATCTGAAGCTTTCTTT. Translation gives CASRDTRSEAFF.

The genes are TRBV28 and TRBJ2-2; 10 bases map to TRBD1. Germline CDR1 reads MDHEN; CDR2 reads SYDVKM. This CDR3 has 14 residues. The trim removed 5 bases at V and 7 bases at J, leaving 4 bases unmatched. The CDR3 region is CASSTGQGIGELFF. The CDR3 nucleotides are TGTGCCAGCAGTACGGGACAGGGGATCGGGGAGCTGTTTTTT.

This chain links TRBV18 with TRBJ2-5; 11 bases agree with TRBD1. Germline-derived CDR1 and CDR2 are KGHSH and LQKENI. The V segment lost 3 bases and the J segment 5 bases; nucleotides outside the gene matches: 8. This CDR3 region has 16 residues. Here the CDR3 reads CASSPLGQGASETQYF. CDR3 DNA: TGTGCCAGCTCACCCCTCGGACAGGGGGCATCGGAGACCCAGTACTTC.

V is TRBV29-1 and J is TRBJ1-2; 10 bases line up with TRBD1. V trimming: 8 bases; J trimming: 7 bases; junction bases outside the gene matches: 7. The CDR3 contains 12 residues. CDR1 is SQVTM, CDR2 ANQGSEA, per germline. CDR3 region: CSTGDRGGGYTF. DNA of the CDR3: TGCAGCACGGGGGACAGGGGCGGTGGCTACACCTTC.

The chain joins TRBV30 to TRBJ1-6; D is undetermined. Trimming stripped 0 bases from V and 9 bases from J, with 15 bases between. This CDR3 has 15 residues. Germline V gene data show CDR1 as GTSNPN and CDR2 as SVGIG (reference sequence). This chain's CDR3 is CAWSVEPGGVSPLHF. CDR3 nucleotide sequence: TGTGCCTGGAGTGTTGAGCCTGGTGGAGTTTCACCCCTCCACTTT.

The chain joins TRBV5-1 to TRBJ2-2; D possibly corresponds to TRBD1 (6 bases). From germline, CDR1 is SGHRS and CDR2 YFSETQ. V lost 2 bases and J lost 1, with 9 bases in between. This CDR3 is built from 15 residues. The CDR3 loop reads CASSFLTGNTGELFF. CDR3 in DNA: TGCGCCAGCAGCTTTTTGACAGGGAACACCGGGGAGCTGTTTTTT.

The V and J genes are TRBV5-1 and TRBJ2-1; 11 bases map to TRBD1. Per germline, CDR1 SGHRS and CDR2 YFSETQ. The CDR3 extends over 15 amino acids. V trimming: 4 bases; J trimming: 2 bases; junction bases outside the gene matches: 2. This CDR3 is CASSLGQGAYNEQFF. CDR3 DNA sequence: TGCGCCAGCAGCCTGGGACAGGGGGCCTACAATGAGCAGTTCTTC. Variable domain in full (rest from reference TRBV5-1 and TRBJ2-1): KAGVTQTPRYLIKTRGQQVTLSCSPISGHRSVSWYQQTPGQGLQFLFEYFSETQRNKGNFPGRFSGRQFSNSRSEMNVSTLELGDSALYLCASSLGQGAYNEQFFGPGTRLTVL.

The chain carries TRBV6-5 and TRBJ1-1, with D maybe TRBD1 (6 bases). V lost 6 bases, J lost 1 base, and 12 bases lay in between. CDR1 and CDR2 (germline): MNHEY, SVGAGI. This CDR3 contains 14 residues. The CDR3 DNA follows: TGTGCCAGCAGACCCGACAGGTGGAACACTGAAGCTTTCTTT. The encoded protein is CASRPDRWNTEAFF.

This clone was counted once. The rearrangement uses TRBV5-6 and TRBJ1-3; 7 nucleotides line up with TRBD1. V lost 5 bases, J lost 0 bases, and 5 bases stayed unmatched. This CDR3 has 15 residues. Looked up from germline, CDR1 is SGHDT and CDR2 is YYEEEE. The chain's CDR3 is CASSFDRASGNTIYF. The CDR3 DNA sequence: TGTGCCAGCAGTTTCGACAGGGCCTCTGGAAACACCATATATTTT. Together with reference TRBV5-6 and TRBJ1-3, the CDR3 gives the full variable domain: DAGVTQSPTHLIKTRGQQVTLRCSPKSGHDTVSWYQQALGQGPQFIFQYYEEEERQRGNFPDRFSGHQFPNYSSELNVNALLLGDSALYLCASSFDRASGNTIYFGEGSWLTVV.

The CDR3 sequence: CASSGQRNQPQHF. Written as DNA, the CDR3 is TGTGCCAGTTCGGGACAGCGCAATCAGCCCCAGCATTTT. V is TRBV19 and J is TRBJ1-5, with TRBD1 matching 7 bases. V gave up 8 bases and J gave up 2 bases; unmatched junction bases: 3. The CDR3 has 13 residues. CDR1 and CDR2 from the germline V gene are LNHDA and SQIVND (reference sequence).

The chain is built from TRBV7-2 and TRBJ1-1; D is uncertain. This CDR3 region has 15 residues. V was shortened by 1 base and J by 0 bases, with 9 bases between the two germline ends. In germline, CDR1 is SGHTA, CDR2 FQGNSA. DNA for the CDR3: TGTGCCAGCAGCTTAGAACAGAACATGAACACTGAAGCTTTCTTT. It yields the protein CASSLEQNMNTEAFF.

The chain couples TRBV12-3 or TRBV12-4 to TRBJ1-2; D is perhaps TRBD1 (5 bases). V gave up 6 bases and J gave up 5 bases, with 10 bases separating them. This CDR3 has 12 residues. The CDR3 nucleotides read TGTGCCAGCAGCCCTCAGGGTTATGGCTACACCTTC. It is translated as CASSPQGYGYTF.

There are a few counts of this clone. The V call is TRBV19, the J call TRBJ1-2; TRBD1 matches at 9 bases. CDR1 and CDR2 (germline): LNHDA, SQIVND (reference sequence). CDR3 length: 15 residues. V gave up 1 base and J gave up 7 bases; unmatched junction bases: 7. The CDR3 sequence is CASSIAPGQGIGYTF. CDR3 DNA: TGTGCCAGTAGTATAGCCCCGGGACAGGGAATTGGCTACACCTTC. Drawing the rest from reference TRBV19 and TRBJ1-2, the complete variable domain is DGGITQSPKYLFRKEGQNVTLSCEQNLNHDAMYWYRQDPGQGLRLIYYSQIVNDFQKGDIAEGYSVSREKKESFPLTVTSAQKNPTAFYLCASSIAPGQGIGYTFGSGTRLTVV.

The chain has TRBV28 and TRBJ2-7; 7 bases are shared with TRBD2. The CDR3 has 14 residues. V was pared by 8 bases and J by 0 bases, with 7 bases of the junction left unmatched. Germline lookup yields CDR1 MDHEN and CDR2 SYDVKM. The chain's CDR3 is CASGKRGDSYEQYF. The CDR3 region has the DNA TGTGCCAGCGGAAAACGGGGGGACTCCTACGAGCAGTACTTC.

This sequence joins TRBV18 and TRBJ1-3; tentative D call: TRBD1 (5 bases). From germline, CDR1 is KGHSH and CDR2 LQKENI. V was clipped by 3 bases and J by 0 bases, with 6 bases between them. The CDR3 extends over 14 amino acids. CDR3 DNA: TGTGCCAGCTCACCGACAGACTCTGGAAACACCATATATTTT. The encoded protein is CASSPTDSGNTIYF.

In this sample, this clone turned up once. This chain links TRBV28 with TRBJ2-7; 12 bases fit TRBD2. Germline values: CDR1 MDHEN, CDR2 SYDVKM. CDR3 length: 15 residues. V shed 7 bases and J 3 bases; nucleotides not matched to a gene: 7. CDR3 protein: CASNPGLAGFYEQYF. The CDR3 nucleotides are TGTGCCAGCAACCCGGGACTAGCGGGTTTCTACGAGCAGTACTTC. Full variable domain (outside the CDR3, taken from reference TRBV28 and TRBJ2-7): DVKVTQSSRYLVKRTGEKVFLECVQDMDHENMFWYRQDPGLGLRLIYFSYDVKMKEKGDIPEGYSVSREKKERFSLILESASTNQTSMYLCASNPGLAGFYEQYFGPGTRLTVT.

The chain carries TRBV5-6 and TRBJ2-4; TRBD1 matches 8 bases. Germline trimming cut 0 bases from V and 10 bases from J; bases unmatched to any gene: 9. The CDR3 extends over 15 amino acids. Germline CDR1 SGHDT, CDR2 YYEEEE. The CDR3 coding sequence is TGTGCCAGCAGCTTGGCCCGGACAGGGTACGATATTCAGTACTTC. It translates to CASSLARTGYDIQYF.

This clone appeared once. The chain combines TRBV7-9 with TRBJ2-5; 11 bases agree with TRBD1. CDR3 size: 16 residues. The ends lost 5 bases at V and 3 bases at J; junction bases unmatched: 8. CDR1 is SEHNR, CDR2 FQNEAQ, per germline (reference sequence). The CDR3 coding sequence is TGTGCCAGCAGCCCATCCGGGACAGGGGGTAAAGAGACCCAGTACTTC. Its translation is CASSPSGTGGKETQYF.

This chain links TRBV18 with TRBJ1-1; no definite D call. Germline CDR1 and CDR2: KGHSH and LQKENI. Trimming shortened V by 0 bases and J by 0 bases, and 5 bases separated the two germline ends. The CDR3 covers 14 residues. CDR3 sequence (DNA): TGTGCCAGCTCACCACCCTCGGTGAACACTGAAGCTTTCTTT. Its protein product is CASSPPSVNTEAFF.

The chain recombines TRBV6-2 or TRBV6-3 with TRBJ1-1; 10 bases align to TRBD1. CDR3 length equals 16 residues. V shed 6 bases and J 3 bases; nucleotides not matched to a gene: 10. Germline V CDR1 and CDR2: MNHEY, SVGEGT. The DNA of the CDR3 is TGTGCCAGCAGCTCCGGGACAGGGGTTCCTTACACTGAAGCTTTCTTT. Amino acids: CASSSGTGVPYTEAFF.

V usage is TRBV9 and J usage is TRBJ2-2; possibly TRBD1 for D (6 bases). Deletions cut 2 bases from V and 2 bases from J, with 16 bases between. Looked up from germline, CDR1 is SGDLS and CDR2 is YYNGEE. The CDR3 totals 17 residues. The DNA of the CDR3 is TGTGCCAGCAGCGTCGCCACAGGGCCGCTTAACACCGGGGAGCTGTTTTTT. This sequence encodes CASSVATGPLNTGELFF.

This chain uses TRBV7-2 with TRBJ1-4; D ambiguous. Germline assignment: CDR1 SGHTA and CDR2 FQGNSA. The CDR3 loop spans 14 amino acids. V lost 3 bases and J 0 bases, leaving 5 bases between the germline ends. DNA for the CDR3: TGTGCCAGCAGCTTCAGGACAACTAATGAAAAACTGTTTTTT. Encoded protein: CASSFRTTNEKLFF.

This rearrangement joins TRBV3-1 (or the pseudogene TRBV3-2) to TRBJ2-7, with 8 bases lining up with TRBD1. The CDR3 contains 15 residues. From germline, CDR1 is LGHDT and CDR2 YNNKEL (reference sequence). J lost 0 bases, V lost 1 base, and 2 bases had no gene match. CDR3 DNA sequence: TGTGCCAGCAGCCAAGGGACAGGGTCCTCCTACGAGCAGTACTTC. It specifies CASSQGTGSSYEQYF.

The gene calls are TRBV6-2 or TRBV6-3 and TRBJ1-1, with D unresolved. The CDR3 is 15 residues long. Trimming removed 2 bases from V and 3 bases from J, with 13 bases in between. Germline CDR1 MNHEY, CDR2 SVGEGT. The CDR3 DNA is TGTGCCAGCAGTTACAGATCCCCGAGGGACACTGAAGCTTTCTTT. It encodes CASSYRSPRDTEAFF.